The sequence of this TCR beta chain was determined in a study of T cell responses to AZD1222 COVID-19 vaccine. Clones were sequenced by immunoSEQ multiplex PCR, and TCRdb holds only the in-frame ones, with some missing. In the table there are fewer than 50,000 clones, around 77% of which are singletons. CDR1 is KGHDR, CDR2 SFDVKD, per germline. V lost 2 bases to trimming and J lost 5 bases, with 14 bases between them. The CDR3 is made up of 15 amino acids. This chain uses TRBV24-1 with TRBJ1-2; D remains unclear. The sample here was peripheral blood, taken 28 days after the second dose of the MenACWY control vaccine. The sequence derives from an adult who received the MenACWY meningococcal vaccine as a control. CDR3: CATSDWSRSPYGYTF. DNA for the CDR3: TGTGCCACCAGTGATTGGAGTCGATCCCCGTATGGCTACACCTTC.